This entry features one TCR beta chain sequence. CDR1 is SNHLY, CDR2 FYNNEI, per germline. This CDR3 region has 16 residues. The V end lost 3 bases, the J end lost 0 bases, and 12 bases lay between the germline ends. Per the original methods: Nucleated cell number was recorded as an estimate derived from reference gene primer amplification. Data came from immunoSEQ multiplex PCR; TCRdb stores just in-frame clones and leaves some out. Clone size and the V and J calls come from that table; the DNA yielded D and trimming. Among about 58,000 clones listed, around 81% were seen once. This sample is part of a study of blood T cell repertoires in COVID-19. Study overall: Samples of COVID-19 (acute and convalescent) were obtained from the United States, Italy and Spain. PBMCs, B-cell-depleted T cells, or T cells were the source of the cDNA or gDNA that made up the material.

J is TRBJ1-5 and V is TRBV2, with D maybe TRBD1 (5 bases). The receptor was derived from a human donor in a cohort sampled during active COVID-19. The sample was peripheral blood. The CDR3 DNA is TGTGCCAGCAGTGAGGTGGCAGGGCTTAGCAATCAGCCCCAGCATTTT. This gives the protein CASSEVAGLSNQPQHF.